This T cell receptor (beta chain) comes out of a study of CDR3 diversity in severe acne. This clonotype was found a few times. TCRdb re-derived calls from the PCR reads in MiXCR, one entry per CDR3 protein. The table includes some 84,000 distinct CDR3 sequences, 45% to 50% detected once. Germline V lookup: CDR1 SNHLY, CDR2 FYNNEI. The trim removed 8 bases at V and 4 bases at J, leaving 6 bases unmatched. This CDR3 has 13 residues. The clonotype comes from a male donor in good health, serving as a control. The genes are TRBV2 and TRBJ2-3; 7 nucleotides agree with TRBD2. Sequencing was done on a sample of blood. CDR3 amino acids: CASVREISDTQYF. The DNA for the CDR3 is TGTGCCAGCGTGCGGGAGATCTCAGATACGCAGTATTTT.